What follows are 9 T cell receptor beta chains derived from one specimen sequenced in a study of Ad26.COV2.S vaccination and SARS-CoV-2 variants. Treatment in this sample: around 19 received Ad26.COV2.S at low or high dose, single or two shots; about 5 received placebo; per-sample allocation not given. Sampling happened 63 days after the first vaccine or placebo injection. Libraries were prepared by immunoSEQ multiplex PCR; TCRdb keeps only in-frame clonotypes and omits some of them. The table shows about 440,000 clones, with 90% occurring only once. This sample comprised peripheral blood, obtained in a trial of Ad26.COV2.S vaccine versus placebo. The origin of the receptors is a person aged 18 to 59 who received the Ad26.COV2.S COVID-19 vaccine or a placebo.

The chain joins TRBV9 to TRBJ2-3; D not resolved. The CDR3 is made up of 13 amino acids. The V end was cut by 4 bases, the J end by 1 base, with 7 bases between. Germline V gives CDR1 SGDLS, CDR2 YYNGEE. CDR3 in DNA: TGTGCCAGCAGCCCCCTGGGCACAGATACGCAGTATTTT. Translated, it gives CASSPLGTDTQYF.

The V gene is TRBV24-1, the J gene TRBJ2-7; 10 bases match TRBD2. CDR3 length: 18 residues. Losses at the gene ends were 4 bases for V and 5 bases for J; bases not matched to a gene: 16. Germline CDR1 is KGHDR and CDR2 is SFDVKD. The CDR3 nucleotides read TGTGCCACCAGTGACCTCAAGTCTAGCGGGAGAAATTTCGACGAGCAGTACTTC. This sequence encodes CATSDLKSSGRNFDEQYF.

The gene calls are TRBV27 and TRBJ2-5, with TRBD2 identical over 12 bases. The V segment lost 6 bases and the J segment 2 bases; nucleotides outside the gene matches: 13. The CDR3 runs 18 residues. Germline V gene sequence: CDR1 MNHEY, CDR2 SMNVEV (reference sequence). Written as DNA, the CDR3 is TGTGCCAGCAGAGACTCCTCCGGGACTAGCGGGTATCAAGAGACCCAGTACTTC. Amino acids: CASRDSSGTSGYQETQYF.

The CDR3 DNA sequence: TGTGCCAGCAGCCCTGGACTAGCGGGAGCTAGCTCCTACGAGCAGTACTTC. This gives the protein CASSPGLAGASSYEQYF. The J gene is TRBJ2-7, the V gene TRBV11-2; 13 bases map to TRBD2. From germline, CDR1 is SGHAT and CDR2 FQNNGV. The CDR3 has 17 residues. V lost 5 bases and J lost 0; bases outside the gene matches: 7.

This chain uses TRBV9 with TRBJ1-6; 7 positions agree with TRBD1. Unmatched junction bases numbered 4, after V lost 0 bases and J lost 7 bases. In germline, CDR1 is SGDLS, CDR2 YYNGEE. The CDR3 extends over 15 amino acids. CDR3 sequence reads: CASSVETGSNSPLHF. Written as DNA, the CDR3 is TGTGCCAGCAGCGTAGAGACAGGGAGCAATTCACCCCTCCACTTT.

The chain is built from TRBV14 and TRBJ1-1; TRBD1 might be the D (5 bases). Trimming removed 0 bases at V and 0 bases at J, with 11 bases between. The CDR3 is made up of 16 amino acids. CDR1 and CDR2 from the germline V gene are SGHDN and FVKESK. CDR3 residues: CASSQDLDSMNTEAFF. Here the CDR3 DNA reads TGTGCCAGCAGCCAAGATTTAGACAGTATGAACACTGAAGCTTTCTTT.

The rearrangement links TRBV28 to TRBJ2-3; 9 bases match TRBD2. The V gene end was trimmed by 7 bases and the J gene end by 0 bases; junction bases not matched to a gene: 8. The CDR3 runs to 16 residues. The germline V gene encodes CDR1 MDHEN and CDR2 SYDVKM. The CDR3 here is CASTQGLAESTDTQYF. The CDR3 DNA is TGTGCCAGCACCCAGGGACTAGCCGAAAGCACAGATACGCAGTATTTT.

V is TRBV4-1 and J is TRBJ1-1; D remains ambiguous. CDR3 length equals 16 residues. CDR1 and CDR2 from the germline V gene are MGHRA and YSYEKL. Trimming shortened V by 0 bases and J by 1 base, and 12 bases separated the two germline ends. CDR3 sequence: CASSQDQSAANTEAFF. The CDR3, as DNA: TGCGCCAGCAGCCAAGATCAGTCGGCCGCGAACACTGAAGCTTTCTTT.

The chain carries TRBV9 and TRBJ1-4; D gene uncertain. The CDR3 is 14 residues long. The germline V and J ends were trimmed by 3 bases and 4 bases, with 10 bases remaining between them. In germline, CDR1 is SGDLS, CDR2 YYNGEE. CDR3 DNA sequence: TGTGCCAGCAGCGCCGAGGGAGGTAATGAAAAACTGTTTTTT. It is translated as CASSAEGGNEKLFF.